What follows describes a single TCR beta chain. This specimen comes from a study of shared clonotypes between healthy human individuals. The V gene end was trimmed by 0 bases and the J gene end by 5 bases; junction bases not matched to a gene: 5. In germline, CDR1 is LGHNA, CDR2 YSLEER. The CDR3 totals 16 residues. The method was immunoSEQ multiplex PCR; TCRdb's version includes in-frame clones alone and lacks a portion of them. Among more than 400,000 clones listed, approximately 82% were seen once. V usage is TRBV4-3 and J usage is TRBJ2-1; the match to TRBD2 covers 9 bases. Sequencing was carried out using PBMCs. The sequence was obtained from a woman aged 40 to 49 in good health. Some clones in this sample may be carry-over from other donors' samples. The DNA of the CDR3 is TGCGCCAGCAGCCAAGAATACCTAGCGGGAAACAATGAGCAGTTCTTC. Its protein is CASSQEYLAGNNEQFF.